This TCR beta chain stems from a study of shared clonotypes between healthy human individuals. General study results and limits: Naive subsets generally had larger estimated richness than memory subsets. Donor clonotype sharing was expected to depend on sequencing depth.

V lost 5 bases to trimming and J lost 1 base, with 12 bases between them. The germline V gene encodes CDR1 ENHRY and CDR2 SYGVKD. The CDR3 runs to 15 residues. With regard to this clone: Its antigen remains unknown.

The naive CD8 subset, CD45RO-negative cells positively selected for CCR7, excluded terminally differentiated effector memory CD45RA+ cells. Each cell subset's genomic DNA was divided evenly among several immunoSEQ plates. Some clones are missing from TCRdb's copy, which holds only in-frame ones; the method was immunoSEQ multiplex PCR. The sample holds around 2.1 million clones, roughly 91% seen once. The clonotype was recovered from a man in his late teens or twenties in good health. Some clones in this sample may be carry-over from other donors' samples. The chain couples TRBV10-3 to TRBJ1-5; TRBD1 might be the D (6 bases). The specimen sequenced was naive CD8+ T cells from PBMCs. The CDR3 here is CAISSQGLSNQPQHF. DNA of the CDR3: TGTGCCATCAGTAGTCAGGGGTTAAGCAATCAGCCCCAGCATTTT.